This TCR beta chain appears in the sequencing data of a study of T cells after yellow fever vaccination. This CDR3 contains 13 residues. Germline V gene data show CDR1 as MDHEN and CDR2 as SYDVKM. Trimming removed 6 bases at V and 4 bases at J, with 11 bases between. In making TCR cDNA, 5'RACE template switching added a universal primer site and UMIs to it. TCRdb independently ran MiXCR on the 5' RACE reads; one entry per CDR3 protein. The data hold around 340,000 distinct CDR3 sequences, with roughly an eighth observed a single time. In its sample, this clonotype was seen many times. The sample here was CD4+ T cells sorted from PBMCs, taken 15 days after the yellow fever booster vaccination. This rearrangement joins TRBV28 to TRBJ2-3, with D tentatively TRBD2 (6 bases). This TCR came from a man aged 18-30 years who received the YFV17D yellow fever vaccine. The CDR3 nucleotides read TGTGCCAGCAGGATGACTAGTTCAGATACGCAGTATTTT. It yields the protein CASRMTSSDTQYF.